The 30 T cell receptor beta chains in this list originate from one sample, sequenced in a study of blood T cell repertoires in COVID-19. Sequencing was performed with immunoSEQ multiplex PCR; in TCRdb, only in-frame clones are kept and a portion is missing. The profile covers more than 250,000 clones, with about 87% appearing a single time and approximately 5.3% taken by the ten largest. The material sequenced was PBMCs or T cells enriched from blood (not recorded which). The receptor set was obtained from a woman aged 25 to 39 who had recovered from COVID-19.

The V and J genes are TRBV7-9 and TRBJ1-1; perhaps TRBD1 as D (6 bases). Trimming took off 2 bases at V and 3 bases at J, with 16 bases between the two ends. The CDR3 extends over 16 amino acids. The germline gives CDR1 SEHNR, CDR2 FQNEAQ (reference sequence). The CDR3 coding sequence is TGTGCCAGCAGCTTACATATTGGGGGCATAGACACTGAAGCTTTCTTT. Translating it yields CASSLHIGGIDTEAFF.

The CDR3 coding sequence is TGTGCTAGTGGTTTAGGGACAGGGGTAAACGAGCAGTACTTC. Translation gives CASGLGTGVNEQYF. The rearrangement uses TRBV12-5 and TRBJ2-7; 10 bases are shared with TRBD1. The J segment lost 5 bases and the V segment lost 3 bases, leaving 4 bases of the junction unmatched. Germline assignment: CDR1 LGHNT and CDR2 FRNRAP. The CDR3 is 14 residues long.

The V call is TRBV27, the J call TRBJ1-2; 7 bases align to TRBD1. The V segment lost 2 bases and the J segment 9 bases; nucleotides outside the gene matches: 6. CDR1 is MNHEY, CDR2 SMNVEV, per germline (reference sequence). The CDR3 sequence is 13 residues long. In DNA, the CDR3 is TGTGCCAGCAGTTTAGGCCAGGGGGAGCGCTACACCTTC. This gives the protein CASSLGQGERYTF.

DNA for the CDR3: TGCGCCAGCCCTAATCCCGGACAGGACTATGGCTACACCTTC. This translates into CASPNPGQDYGYTF. The chain links TRBV5-1 to TRBJ1-2; 7 nucleotides line up with TRBD1. The length of the CDR3 is 14 residues. V was pared by 7 bases and J by 3 bases, with 9 bases of the junction left unmatched. CDR1 and CDR2 from the germline V gene are SGHRS and YFSETQ.

The chain couples TRBV19 to TRBJ2-7; unclear D gene. Germline-derived CDR1 and CDR2 are LNHDA and SQIVND (reference sequence). The germline V and J ends were trimmed by 5 bases and 2 bases, with 13 bases remaining between them. The CDR3 consists of 14 residues. CDR3 in amino acids: CASSRIGGAYEQYF. The CDR3 region has the DNA TGTGCCAGTAGTCGAATAGGTGGAGCCTACGAGCAGTACTTC.

The chain joins TRBV3-1 (or the pseudogene TRBV3-2) to TRBJ2-5; possible D gene TRBD2, 7 bases. Germline V gene sequence: CDR1 LGHDT, CDR2 YNNKEL (reference sequence). V lost 4 bases and J lost 5, with 14 bases in between. The CDR3 totals 14 residues. The CDR3 is CASSPRGRGETQYF. As DNA, the CDR3 is TGTGCCAGCAGCCCCCGGGGGAGGGGGGAGACCCAGTACTTC.

The chain joins TRBV2 to TRBJ2-5; the D is unclear. There are 10 residues in the CDR3. The V end lost 7 bases, the J end lost 4 bases, and 4 bases lay between the germline ends. Germline CDR1 SNHLY, CDR2 FYNNEI. The CDR3 spells CASTRETQYF. The CDR3 DNA reads TGTGCCAGCACGCGAGAGACCCAGTACTTC.

The chain carries TRBV12-5 and TRBJ2-2; D is possibly TRBD1 (6 bases). The CDR3 runs 13 residues. Germline loops: CDR1 LGHNT, CDR2 FRNRAP. V lost 1 base to trimming and J lost 6 bases, with 6 bases between them. The CDR3: CASGLGTAGELFF. The DNA of the CDR3 is TGTGCTAGTGGTTTGGGGACAGCCGGGGAGCTGTTTTTT. The full variable domain, with the rest looked up from reference TRBV12-5 and TRBJ2-2, is DARVTQTPRHKVTEMGQEVTMRCQPILGHNTVFWYRQTMMQGLELLAYFRNRAPLDDSGMPKDRFSAEMPDATLATLKIQPSEPRDSAVYFCASGLGTAGELFFGEGSRLTVL.

The chain employs TRBV9 and TRBJ1-1; 8 nucleotides agree with TRBD1. J gave up 8 bases and V 4 bases, and 10 bases lay outside the gene matches. This CDR3 contains 14 residues. The germline V gene encodes CDR1 SGDLS and CDR2 YYNGEE. The DNA of the CDR3 is TGTGCCAGCAGCCCAGGACAGGGTAGGCGGGAAGCTTTCTTT. This translates into CASSPGQGRREAFF.

The V call is TRBV19, the J call TRBJ1-1; 9 bases align to TRBD1. The J segment lost 1 base and the V segment lost 10 bases, leaving 19 bases of the junction unmatched. Germline CDR1 reads LNHDA; CDR2 reads SQIVND (reference sequence). This CDR3 comprises 18 residues. In nucleotides, the CDR3 is TGTGCCACCCGGAGTCCCCTGACAGGGGGGATAAGGAACACTGAAGCTTTCTTT. It is translated as CATRSPLTGGIRNTEAFF.

This chain uses TRBV7-9 with TRBJ1-1; D unresolved. The CDR3 length is 15 residues. V was pared by 3 bases and J by 0 bases, with 11 bases between. Per the germline V gene, CDR1 is SEHNR and CDR2 is FQNEAQ (reference sequence). The CDR3: CASSFPSGVNTEAFF. The CDR3 DNA is TGTGCCAGCAGCTTCCCGAGCGGGGTGAACACTGAAGCTTTCTTT.

CDR3: CASSSGQVYNQPQHF. For the CDR3, the DNA is TGTGCCAGCAGCTCCGGACAGGTGTACAATCAGCCCCAGCATTTT. The gene calls are TRBV5-6 and TRBJ1-5; TRBD1 aligns across 7 bases. V lost 3 bases to trimming and J lost 3 bases; unmatched junction nucleotides: 6. The CDR3 has 15 amino acids. The germline CDR1 and CDR2 sequences are SGHDT and YYEEEE.

J is TRBJ2-1 and V is TRBV15; tentatively, D is TRBD1 (6 bases). Trimming stripped 6 bases from V and 4 bases from J, with 16 bases between. There are 15 residues in the CDR3. Germline CDR1 reads LNHNV; CDR2 reads YYDKDF (reference sequence). The chain's CDR3 is CATSPSGTLYNEQFF. CDR3 nucleotides: TGTGCCACCAGTCCCTCCGGGACACTATACAATGAGCAGTTCTTC. Full variable domain (rest looked up from reference TRBV15 and TRBJ2-1): DAMVIQNPRYQVTQFGKPVTLSCSQTLNHNVMYWYQQKSSQAPKLLFHYYDKDFNNEADTPDNFQSRRPNTSFCFLDIRSPGLGDTAMYLCATSPSGTLYNEQFFGPGTRLTVL.

The chain recombines TRBV7-2 with TRBJ2-3; possibly TRBD2 for D (5 bases). In germline, CDR1 is SGHTA, CDR2 FQGNSA. V was pared by 5 bases and J by 6 bases, with 18 bases between. The CDR3 has 15 residues. Written as DNA, the CDR3 is TGTGCCAGCAGCGCTCGGGGAGCCCCATACGATACGCAGTATTTT. Translating gives CASSARGAPYDTQYF.

The DNA of the CDR3 is TGTGCCAGCAGCTTAGCCGGGGTCATGTCCGAGCAGTACTTC. Its translation is CASSLAGVMSEQYF. The V call is TRBV7-2, the J call TRBJ2-7; possibly TRBD2 for D (5 bases). The CDR3 is 14 amino acids. V was pared by 0 bases and J by 6 bases, with 12 bases between. Per the germline V gene, CDR1 is SGHTA and CDR2 is FQGNSA.

The J gene is TRBJ2-1, the V gene TRBV19, with 8 bases aligning to TRBD2. V shed 5 bases and J 3 bases; nucleotides not matched to a gene: 6. There are 15 residues in the CDR3. In germline, CDR1 is LNHDA, CDR2 SQIVND (reference sequence). CDR3 DNA: TGTGCCAGTAGTTTTAGCGGGGTTGGCTACAATGAGCAGTTCTTC. It specifies CASSFSGVGYNEQFF.

The chain couples TRBV9 to TRBJ1-6; D remains ambiguous. The CDR3 runs to 14 residues. Germline V gives CDR1 SGDLS, CDR2 YYNGEE. The V gene lost 0 bases and the J gene lost 9 bases, with 10 bases spanning the gap. The CDR3 nucleotides read TGTGCCAGCAGCGTAGTGGACGGAGGTTCACCCCTCCACTTT. Protein product: CASSVVDGGSPLHF.

This CDR3 is CASSPQTSGIGELFF. CDR3 DNA: TGTGCCAGCAGCCCGCAGACTAGCGGCATCGGGGAGCTGTTTTTT. The chain has TRBV13 and TRBJ2-2, with TRBD2 identical over 9 bases. There are 15 residues in the CDR3. V shed 5 bases, J shed 7 bases, and the junction held 8 bases outside the gene matches. Germline CDR1 reads PRHDT; CDR2 reads FYEKMQ (reference sequence).

This clone appeared once. The rearrangement uses TRBV3-1 (or the pseudogene TRBV3-2) and TRBJ1-1; 7 nucleotides match TRBD1. V shed 0 bases and J 4 bases; nucleotides not matched to a gene: 14. This CDR3 has 18 amino acids. Germline V gives CDR1 LGHDT, CDR2 YNNKEL (reference sequence). CDR3 in amino acids: CASSQDPPGGDWGTEAFF. CDR3 in DNA: TGTGCCAGCAGCCAAGATCCACCAGGGGGAGATTGGGGCACTGAAGCTTTCTTT.

The chain carries TRBV9 and TRBJ2-5, with D possibly matching TRBD2 (6 bases). Germline V gene data show CDR1 as SGDLS and CDR2 as YYNGEE. The CDR3 is made up of 15 amino acids. The V end was cut by 2 bases, the J end by 9 bases, with 20 bases between. The CDR3 sequence is CASSVRGSLIEAQYF. In DNA, the CDR3 is TGTGCCAGCAGCGTTCGGGGGAGCCTGATCGAGGCCCAGTACTTC.

The chain combines TRBV6-5 with TRBJ1-5; no definite D call. The CDR3 runs to 13 residues. Deletions cut 10 bases from V and 4 bases from J, with 14 bases between. CDR1 is MNHEY and CDR2 is SVGAGI in the germline V gene. CDR3 bases: TGTGCCACCGGGTGGGTTAGTAATCAGCCCCAGCATTTT. Amino acids: CATGWVSNQPQHF.

This clone was counted between two and nine times. This chain uses TRBV27 with TRBJ2-1; weak D call: TRBD1 (5 bases). The CDR3 is 15 amino acids. With 3 bases removed from V and 3 bases from J, the gap between germline ends came to 12 bases. Germline V gene sequence: CDR1 MNHEY, CDR2 SMNVEV (reference sequence). The DNA of the CDR3 is TGTGCCAGCAGTTTGGCAGGGTTACTCTACAATGAGCAGTTCTTC. This translates into CASSLAGLLYNEQFF.

About this clone: The junction does not match germline at one end; this may be a read error. The V gene is TRBV6-5, the J gene TRBJ1-5; 7 bases align to TRBD1. The germline CDR1 and CDR2 sequences are MNHEY and SVGAGI. CDR3 size: 15 residues. CDR3 in amino acids: CTSSPTGIGNQPQHF. The CDR3 nucleotides read TGTACCAGCAGTCCGACAGGGATTGGCAATCAGCCCCAGCATTTT.

This chain connects TRBV3-1 (or the pseudogene TRBV3-2) to TRBJ2-7; D is possibly TRBD1 (5 bases). CDR3 length: 14 residues. V lost 0 bases and J lost 3, with 9 bases in between. CDR1 LGHDT and CDR2 YNNKEL come from the germline V gene (reference sequence). The CDR3 coding sequence is TGTGCCAGCAGCCAAGATGCGACAGACTACGAGCAGTACTTC. The encoded protein is CASSQDATDYEQYF.

This clone was seen a few times. This sequence joins TRBV28 and TRBJ2-2; 7 bases agree with TRBD2. V trimming: 1 base; J trimming: 7 bases; junction bases outside the gene matches: 6. Germline CDR1 MDHEN, CDR2 SYDVKM. CDR3 length: 15 residues. Here the CDR3 DNA reads TGTGCCAGCAGTTTATTGGCGGGGAGGGACGGGGAGCTGTTTTTT. Protein product: CASSLLAGRDGELFF.

The V call is TRBV4-1, the J call TRBJ2-5; the D gene is possibly TRBD2 (5 bases). Trimming took 1 base from V and 4 from J, leaving 16 bases between them. This CDR3 spans 16 amino acids. CDR1 and CDR2 (germline): MGHRA, YSYEKL. This CDR3 reads CASSQGALVSGETQYF. The CDR3 nucleotides read TGCGCCAGCAGCCAAGGTGCACTAGTATCAGGAGAGACCCAGTACTTC.

The chain has TRBV11-1 and TRBJ2-3; D gene ambiguous. The CDR3 consists of 16 residues. Trimming pared 8 bases from V and 2 bases from J, leaving 20 bases between. From germline, CDR1 is SGHAT and CDR2 FQDESV (reference sequence). Written as DNA, the CDR3 is TGTGCCAGCTCTCCCCCGACTGGTTTTTACACAGATACGCAGTATTTT. Its protein product is CASSPPTGFYTDTQYF.

This chain uses TRBV28 with TRBJ2-7; 8 bases fit TRBD1. J was trimmed by 2 bases and V by 4 bases; bases with no gene match: 4. The CDR3 has 14 residues. Germline lookup yields CDR1 MDHEN and CDR2 SYDVKM. The CDR3 DNA is TGTGCCAGCAGTTCCGGGACAGGTGCCTACGAGCAGTACTTC. It is translated as CASSSGTGAYEQYF.

The chain links TRBV29-1 to TRBJ1-4, with 11 nucleotides matching TRBD1. The trim removed 7 bases at V and 8 bases at J, leaving 6 bases unmatched. There are 13 residues in the CDR3. In germline, CDR1 is SQVTM, CDR2 ANQGSEA. The CDR3 reads CSGGQGALEKLFF. For the CDR3, the DNA is TGCAGCGGTGGACAGGGGGCCTTAGAAAAACTGTTTTTT.

This CDR3 reads CASSPDWGDTEAFF. CDR3 sequence (DNA): TGTGCCAGCAGCCCCGACTGGGGGGACACTGAAGCTTTCTTT. The chain is built from TRBV16 and TRBJ1-1; TRBD1 might be the D (5 bases). V was clipped by 4 bases and J by 3 bases, with 12 bases between them. The germline CDR1 and CDR2 sequences are KGHSY and FQNENV. The CDR3 is 14 residues long.